The T cell receptor beta chain under discussion was sequenced for a study of CD8+ T cells in alopecia areata. Isolated RNA was reverse transcribed into cDNA used as the sequencing template. The method was immunoSEQ multiplex PCR; TCRdb's version includes in-frame clones alone and lacks a portion of them. The table has approximately 180,000 clones, roughly 65% seen once. Germline assignment: CDR1 SGHTA and CDR2 FQGNSA. Trimming stripped 1 base from V and 1 base from J, with 8 bases between. The CDR3 runs 15 residues. The chain links TRBV7-2 to TRBJ1-5, with TRBD1 as a possible D gene (6 bases). The sample in question was CD4+ T cells sorted from blood, obtained at week 0. The source of this sequence is a human donor with alopecia areata. The CDR3 reads CASSLVGGSNQPQHF. Here the CDR3 DNA reads TGTGCCAGCAGCTTAGTAGGGGGAAGCAATCAGCCCCAGCATTTT.